One and the same sample provided the 32 T cell receptor beta chains below, sequenced in a study of blood T cell repertoires in COVID-19. Repertoires were generated with immunoSEQ multiplex PCR, while TCRdb's copy carries only in-frame clones and drops some. The table records about 350,000 clones, roughly 87% of them present only once. The specimen was peripheral blood. These receptors all stem from a man in his thirties or forties with COVID-19, enrolled during active disease.

V gene TRBV5-6 combines with J gene TRBJ2-2, with a possible D match to TRBD1 (5 bases). The V end lost 0 bases, the J end lost 1 base, and 16 bases lay between the germline ends. The CDR3 consists of 18 residues. The germline V gene has CDR1 SGHDT and CDR2 YYEEEE. The CDR3 protein is CASSLETGSTLNTGELFF. The CDR3 bases are TGTGCCAGCAGCTTGGAAACAGGCTCGACTTTGAACACCGGGGAGCTGTTTTTT.

In nucleotides, the CDR3 is TGTGCCAGCAGTTTATCGAGCGGAACCCTCGGTGGGAATGAGCAGTTCTTC. It translates to CASSLSSGTLGGNEQFF. This chain joins TRBV27 and TRBJ2-1, with a possible D match to TRBD2 (5 bases). V gave up 0 bases and J gave up 7 bases, with 19 bases separating them. The CDR3 loop spans 17 amino acids. Germline V gene sequence: CDR1 MNHEY, CDR2 SMNVEV (reference sequence).

The rearrangement uses TRBV27 and TRBJ2-7; D uncertain. The V gene lost 2 bases and the J gene lost 1 base, with 9 bases spanning the gap. CDR1 and CDR2 from the germline V gene are MNHEY and SMNVEV (reference sequence). CDR3 size: 14 residues. The CDR3 DNA follows: TGTGCCAGCAGTTTAAGCCCAAATTCCTACGAGCAGTACTTC. It encodes CASSLSPNSYEQYF.

V and J are TRBV18 and TRBJ2-3; TRBD2 matches 13 bases. The length of the CDR3 is 16 residues. After removal of 4 bases from V and 6 bases from J, the junction contained 7 bases not matched to a gene. Germline V gene data show CDR1 as KGHSH and CDR2 as LQKENI. CDR3 nucleotides: TGTGCCAGCTCACGGTCGACTAGCGGGGGGCCTGATACGCAGTATTTT. It encodes CASSRSTSGGPDTQYF.

The chain joins TRBV27 to TRBJ2-1; D possibly corresponds to TRBD1 (5 bases). Per the germline V gene, CDR1 is MNHEY and CDR2 is SMNVEV (reference sequence). The CDR3 contains 15 residues. V lost 3 bases and J 7 bases, leaving 16 bases between the germline ends. The CDR3 sequence: CASSLGLVNRNEQFF. CDR3 DNA sequence: TGTGCCAGCAGTTTGGGGCTAGTAAATAGGAATGAGCAGTTCTTC.

The chain recombines TRBV18 with TRBJ2-3; no clear D gene. This CDR3 region has 14 residues. CDR1 and CDR2 (germline): KGHSH, LQKENI. V lost 3 bases to trimming and J lost 2 bases, with 9 bases between them. CDR3 sequence (DNA): TGTGCCAGCTCACCCCGGTCCTTCACAGATACGCAGTATTTT. Its translation: CASSPRSFTDTQYF. Together with reference TRBV18 and TRBJ2-3, the CDR3 gives the full variable domain: NAGVMQNPRHLVRRRGQEARLRCSPMKGHSHVYWYRQLPEEGLKFMVYLQKENIIDESGMPKERFSAEFPKEGPSILRIQQVVRGDSAAYFCASSPRSFTDTQYFGPGTRLTVL.

J is TRBJ2-7 and V is TRBV11-2; no firm D call. V was trimmed by 1 base and J by 3 bases, leaving 10 bases between them. This CDR3 comprises 14 residues. Germline V lookup: CDR1 SGHAT, CDR2 FQNNGV. CDR3 in DNA: TGTGCCAGCAGCTTAGCAGGCCTATTCTACGAGCAGTACTTC. This codes for CASSLAGLFYEQYF.

The chain has TRBV30 and TRBJ1-4; D remains ambiguous. CDR3 size: 13 residues. Germline assignment: CDR1 GTSNPN and CDR2 SVGIG (reference sequence). The V and J ends lost 2 bases and 5 bases respectively, with 9 bases between them. The CDR3 protein is CAWSNEINEKLFF. The CDR3 DNA sequence: TGTGCCTGGAGTAATGAGATCAATGAAAAACTGTTTTTT.

This clone was counted a few times. This sequence joins TRBV10-3 and TRBJ2-3; maybe TRBD2 (5 bases). There are 18 residues in the CDR3. Looked up from germline, CDR1 is ENHRY and CDR2 is SYGVKD. V dropped 0 bases and J dropped 0 bases, with 16 bases sitting between them. The chain's CDR3 is CAISESMRATTSTDTQYF. In nucleotides, the CDR3 is TGTGCCATCAGTGAGTCGATGAGGGCAACCACTAGCACAGATACGCAGTATTTT.

The chain employs TRBV6-2 or TRBV6-3 and TRBJ2-7, with TRBD1 matching over 7 bases. The CDR3 has 15 residues. CDR1 and CDR2 (germline): MNHEY, SVGEGT. V lost 2 bases and J lost 5; bases outside the gene matches: 9. In DNA form, the CDR3 reads TGTGCCAGCAGTTACCCGGACAGGCCGGGCGACGAGCAGTACTTC. Its translation: CASSYPDRPGDEQYF.

The CDR3 sequence is CSVPGGFLGYTF. The DNA of the CDR3 is TGCAGCGTCCCGGGGGGTTTCTTGGGCTACACCTTC. V usage is TRBV29-1 and J usage is TRBJ1-2; perhaps TRBD1 as D (5 bases). From germline, CDR1 is SQVTM and CDR2 ANQGSEA. The CDR3 totals 12 residues. The V end lost 6 bases, the J end lost 8 bases, and 16 bases lay between the germline ends.

The V gene is TRBV7-9, the J gene TRBJ1-1; D not resolved. Between the trimmed V and J ends, which lost 3 bases and 1 base, there was a span of 9 bases. CDR3 length: 14 amino acids. Germline V gives CDR1 SEHNR, CDR2 FQNEAQ (reference sequence). The CDR3 DNA reads TGTGCCAGCAGCTTGGGAGAAACGAACACTGAAGCTTTCTTT. It codes for CASSLGETNTEAFF.

The CDR3 DNA follows: TGTGCCAGCAGCCAAAGGGGACTAGCGGGCCTGGGCTACTACAATGAGCAGTTCTTC. This sequence encodes CASSQRGLAGLGYYNEQFF. The rearrangement links TRBV11-2 to TRBJ2-1; 12 bases line up with TRBD2. Germline CDR1 is SGHAT and CDR2 is FQNNGV. V shed 5 bases, J shed 3 bases, and the junction held 14 bases outside the gene matches. The CDR3 loop spans 19 amino acids.

V gene TRBV5-1 combines with J gene TRBJ2-5; a possible D gene is TRBD1 (6 bases). This CDR3 has 15 residues. Germline loops: CDR1 SGHRS, CDR2 YFSETQ. Trimming cost V 0 bases and J 5 bases, with 14 bases left between them. This CDR3 reads CASSLAWGQLETQYF. The CDR3 nucleotides read TGCGCCAGCAGCTTGGCTTGGGGGCAGTTGGAGACCCAGTACTTC.

The chain joins TRBV10-1 to TRBJ2-7, with D hard to call. Deletions cut 8 bases from V and 4 bases from J, with 15 bases between. The CDR3 runs to 13 residues. The germline gives CDR1 WNHNN, CDR2 SYGVQD (reference sequence). In DNA form, the CDR3 reads TGCGCCAGCTCGGCGCGGCGCAATTACGAGCAGTACTTC. As protein: CASSARRNYEQYF.

The CDR3 loop is CASSSGWEQYF. The CDR3 region has the DNA TGTGCCAGCAGCTCAGGGTGGGAGCAGTACTTC. The rearrangement joins TRBV9 to TRBJ2-7, with D perhaps matching TRBD1 (5 bases). The CDR3 length is 11 residues. V lost 4 bases, J lost 7 bases, and 9 bases lay in between. CDR1 and CDR2 (germline): SGDLS, YYNGEE.

This chain connects TRBV11-2 to TRBJ2-2, with TRBD1 matching over 8 bases. The V segment lost 1 base and the J segment 7 bases; nucleotides outside the gene matches: 11. The CDR3 has 17 residues. CDR1 and CDR2 from the germline V gene are SGHAT and FQNNGV. The DNA for the CDR3 is TGTGCCAGCAGCTTAGGATCTGGACAGGGAAGAAGCGGGGAGCTGTTTTTT. Amino acid sequence: CASSLGSGQGRSGELFF.

The V call is TRBV19, the J call TRBJ2-7, with a tentative D call TRBD1 (6 bases). CDR3 length: 15 residues. Between the trimmed V and J ends, which lost 3 bases and 3 bases, there was a span of 15 bases. Germline lookup yields CDR1 LNHDA and CDR2 SQIVND (reference sequence). The CDR3 region is CASSIGLGTIYEQYF. CDR3 in DNA: TGTGCCAGTAGTATTGGGTTGGGGACAATCTACGAGCAGTACTTC.

The chain links TRBV7-6 to TRBJ1-1, with TRBD1 matching over 7 bases. The CDR3 loop spans 14 amino acids. V trimming: 4 bases; J trimming: 4 bases; junction bases outside the gene matches: 6. Germline V gene sequence: CDR1 SGHVS, CDR2 FNYEAQ. CDR3 in DNA: TGTGCCAGCAGCTACACAGGGGATATCACTGAAGCTTTCTTT. It encodes CASSYTGDITEAFF.

The rearrangement links TRBV10-3 to TRBJ1-1; 10 bases are a match to TRBD1. CDR1 ENHRY and CDR2 SYGVKD come from the germline V gene. The CDR3 has 16 amino acids. V lost 8 bases, J lost 4 bases, and 13 bases stayed unmatched. CDR3 residues: CAIGRTGGGLSTEAFF. CDR3 in DNA: TGTGCCATCGGTCGGACAGGGGGAGGTTTGTCCACTGAAGCTTTCTTT.

The chain links TRBV5-6 to TRBJ1-1; D remains ambiguous. This CDR3 comprises 11 residues. CDR1 is SGHDT and CDR2 is YYEEEE in the germline V gene. Trimming removed 0 bases from V and 7 bases from J, with 4 bases in between. CDR3 nucleotides: TGTGCCAGCAGCTTGGGAGGTGAAGCTTTCTTT. It is translated as CASSLGGEAFF. Looking up the rest from reference TRBV5-6 and TRBJ1-1 gives the full variable domain: DAGVTQSPTHLIKTRGQQVTLRCSPKSGHDTVSWYQQALGQGPQFIFQYYEEEERQRGNFPDRFSGHQFPNYSSELNVNALLLGDSALYLCASSLGGEAFFGQGTRLTVV.

The CDR3 nucleotides are TGTGCCAGCAGCGTAAGGGCGGGTATGACCACTGAAGCTTTCTTT. Translating gives CASSVRAGMTTEAFF. The chain recombines TRBV9 with TRBJ1-1; D gene ambiguous. V lost 1 base and J 4 bases, leaving 14 bases between the germline ends. The CDR3 covers 15 residues. Germline CDR1 is SGDLS and CDR2 is YYNGEE.

The chain combines TRBV12-3 or TRBV12-4 with TRBJ2-1, with D perhaps matching TRBD2 (6 bases). CDR3 length equals 12 residues. Trimming stripped 6 bases from V and 14 bases from J, with 17 bases between. CDR3 protein: CASSTGTRREFF. CDR3 nucleotide sequence: TGTGCCAGCAGCACCGGGACCCGGAGGGAGTTCTTC.

This clone was counted between two and nine times. V gene TRBV7-9 combines with J gene TRBJ1-4; D is ambiguous. Trimming shortened V by 0 bases and J by 7 bases, and 12 bases separated the two germline ends. The germline V gene encodes CDR1 SEHNR and CDR2 FQNEAQ (reference sequence). The length of the CDR3 is 15 residues. CDR3 protein: CASSLAGSVSEKLFF. The CDR3 DNA follows: TGTGCCAGCAGCTTAGCCGGGTCAGTCAGTGAAAAACTGTTTTTT. Drawing the rest from reference TRBV7-9 and TRBJ1-4, the complete variable domain is DTGVSQNPRHKITKRGQNVTFRCDPISEHNRLYWYRQTLGQGPEFLTYFQNEAQLEKSRLLSDRFSAERPKGSFSTLEIQRTEQGDSAMYLCASSLAGSVSEKLFFGSGTQLSVL.

The gene calls are TRBV7-9 and TRBJ1-1; 7 nucleotides agree with TRBD1. Germline assignment: CDR1 SEHNR and CDR2 FQNEAQ (reference sequence). V lost 5 bases and J lost 0; bases outside the gene matches: 6. The CDR3 extends over 15 amino acids. The DNA of the CDR3 is TGTGCCAGCAGCCCTCGACAGGGACTGAACACTGAAGCTTTCTTT. Protein: CASSPRQGLNTEAFF.

The chain employs TRBV27 and TRBJ2-1, with 14 positions matching TRBD2. V gave up 4 bases and J gave up 5 bases; unmatched junction bases: 7. Germline CDR1 is MNHEY and CDR2 is SMNVEV (reference sequence). This CDR3 comprises 17 residues. CDR3 loop: CASSSPGLAGGDNEQFF. The DNA for the CDR3 is TGTGCCAGCAGTTCCCCTGGACTAGCGGGGGGTGACAATGAGCAGTTCTTC.

This clone was picked up a small number of times. The gene calls are TRBV5-6 and TRBJ2-5; TRBD2 agrees at 11 bases. The CDR3 is 16 amino acids. From germline, CDR1 is SGHDT and CDR2 YYEEEE. Germline trimming cut 0 bases from V and 1 base from J; bases unmatched to any gene: 2. The CDR3 is CASSLELAGVQETQYF. The CDR3 DNA reads as TGTGCCAGCAGCTTGGAACTAGCGGGAGTCCAAGAGACCCAGTACTTC.

As to this clone: The same CDR3 is also encoded by other DNA sequences in this sample. V and J are TRBV6-5 and TRBJ1-4; 9 bases line up with TRBD1. Germline V gene sequence: CDR1 MNHEY, CDR2 SVGAGI. The CDR3 runs to 14 residues. V lost 5 bases to trimming and J lost 8 bases; unmatched junction nucleotides: 6. The CDR3: CASSLDRGREKLFF. CDR3 nucleotide sequence: TGTGCCAGCAGTCTGGACAGGGGTAGGGAAAAACTGTTTTTT.

The chain employs TRBV27 and TRBJ2-7; D might be TRBD2 (6 bases). Germline V gene data show CDR1 as MNHEY and CDR2 as SMNVEV (reference sequence). The CDR3 spans 14 residues. The V end was cut by 4 bases, the J end by 6 bases, with 16 bases between. This CDR3 is CASSYGGGDSEQYF. The CDR3 coding sequence is TGTGCCAGCAGTTACGGGGGTGGTGATTCCGAGCAGTACTTC.

V usage is TRBV20-1 and J usage is TRBJ1-2; D might be TRBD1 (5 bases). The CDR3 is 11 amino acids. Per the germline V gene, CDR1 is DFQATT and CDR2 is SNEGSKA (reference sequence). Trimming shortened V by 6 bases and J by 8 bases, and 13 bases separated the two germline ends. Written as DNA, the CDR3 is TGCAGTGCCGGAGGGGCTCGCGGCTACACCTTC. Translated: CSAGGARGYTF.

The chain is built from TRBV30 and TRBJ1-6; possible D gene TRBD1, 5 bases. V shed 3 bases and J shed 10 bases, with 16 bases lying between them. There are 14 residues in the CDR3. Per germline, CDR1 GTSNPN and CDR2 SVGIG (reference sequence). CDR3 nucleotides: TGTGCCTGGAGGCTGGGGGGGGGAAAATCACCCCTCCACTTT. Its protein product is CAWRLGGGKSPLHF.

The V and J genes are TRBV5-4 and TRBJ1-4, with 8 bases that match TRBD1. The CDR3 has 15 amino acids. Germline V gene lookup returns CDR1 SGHNT and CDR2 YYREEE (reference sequence). Unmatched junction bases numbered 8, after V lost 0 bases and J lost 10 bases. As DNA, the CDR3 is TGTGCCAGCAGCTTGGAGTGGGACAGGTCTGGAAAACTGTTTTTT. Residues: CASSLEWDRSGKLFF. The full variable domain, rest sourced from reference TRBV5-4 and TRBJ1-4, is ETGVTQSPTHLIKTRGQQVTLRCSSQSGHNTVSWYQQALGQGPQFIFQYYREEENGRGNFPPRFSGLQFPNYSSELNVNALELDDSALYLCASSLEWDRSGKLFFGSGTQLSVL.